This is a list of T cell receptor beta chains from one sample in a study of T cell repertoires in cytomegalovirus infection. TCRdb reprocessed the reads with MiXCR, giving one entry per CDR3 protein. The sample shows roughly 920,000 distinct CDR3 sequences, around 32% of them seen only once. These receptors' targets are unknown. This sample comprised cultured CD8+ T cells from PBMCs, obtained from culture after CMV antigen stimulation. These receptors all stem from a human donor in good health (CMV status not recorded). Some clones in this sample may be carry-over from other donors' samples. Each CDR3 is given with its conserved first and last residue. The D gene is left open where the match is weak. Clone size is shown for a subset of rows, as once, few, many or a class of expanded clone.

abundance	d_gene	j_gene	v_gene	CDR3nt	CDR3aa
-	-	TRBJ2-1	TRBV3-1	TGTGCCAGCAGCCGCCGGGACGGTGCTTCGGATGAGCAGTTCTTC	CASSRRDGASDEQFF
-	TRBD1	TRBJ1-4	TRBV6-1	TGTGCCAGCAGTCGCTCCGGGACAGGGGACGAAAAACTGTTTTTT	CASSRSGTGDEKLFF
-	-	TRBJ1-5	TRBV5-1	TGCGCCAGCAGCTTGGGAACGGGTCAGCCCCAGCATTTT	CASSLGTGQPQHF
few	TRBD1	TRBJ2-2	TRBV6-2/TRBV6-3	TGTGCCAGCAGTTACTCCTTATCCGGGACAGTCTCCTCCGGGGAGCTGTTTTTT	CASSYSLSGTVSSGELFF
-	-	TRBJ1-2	TRBV7-2	TGTGCCAGCAGCTTAACCCTAACAAGTTTCTATGGCTACACCTTC	CASSLTLTSFYGYTF
-	TRBD1	TRBJ2-2	TRBV19	TGTGCCAGTAACCCCAACAGGGGCACCGGGGAGCTGTTTTTT	CASNPNRGTGELFF
-	-	TRBJ2-1	TRBV3-1	TGTGCCAGCAGCCAAGAGGTAGGCTACAATGAGCAGTTCTTC	CASSQEVGYNEQFF
-	-	TRBJ2-2	TRBV2	TGTGCCAGCAGTCGGGAGGGACAGGCCAACACCGGGGAGCTGTTTTTT	CASSREGQANTGELFF
few	-	TRBJ2-1	TRBV27	TGTGCCAGCAGTTCCGGGATTTATCTCGGGGATGAGCAGTTCTTC	CASSSGIYLGDEQFF
-	-	TRBJ2-3	TRBV13	TGTGCCAGCAAAGCGGCGGGCGGCCCCACAGATACGCAGTATTTT	CASKAAGGPTDTQYF
-	TRBD2	TRBJ2-3	TRBV7-9	TGTGCCAGCAGCTCGCTCGCTAGCGGGGGGGACACAGATACGCAGTATTTT	CASSSLASGGDTDTQYF
many	-	TRBJ2-1	TRBV7-2	TGTGCCAGCAGCTGGGCGGAGGTGTCCTACAATGAGCAGTTCTTC	CASSWAEVSYNEQFF
-	-	TRBJ1-1	TRBV27	TGTGCCAGCAGTTTAGATGGGGCGTACACTGAAGCTTTCTTT	CASSLDGAYTEAFF
many	-	TRBJ2-1	TRBV11-2	TGTGCCAGCAGCCCCCTCACGAAGGCCGGCAATGAGCAGTTCTTC	CASSPLTKAGNEQFF
-	-	TRBJ2-7	TRBV27	TGTGCCAGCAGCGCCGGGACACGGGTCCTCTACGAGCAGTACTTC	CASSAGTRVLYEQYF
-	-	TRBJ2-5	TRBV9	TGTGCCAGCAGCGTTGGCGGCCTTTGGGAGACCCAGTACTTC	CASSVGGLWETQYF
many	-	TRBJ1-4	TRBV7-2	TGTGCCAGCAGCTTAAATTCCGGGGCCTGGCTTGAAAAACTGTTTTTT	CASSLNSGAWLEKLFF
many	TRBD1	TRBJ1-2	TRBV7-9	TGTGCCAGCAGTTCGGGACAGCTTTATGGCTACACCTTC	CASSSGQLYGYTF
-	-	TRBJ2-1	TRBV3-1	TGTGCCAGCAGCCAAGACGGCGGCGATGAGCAGTTCTTC	CASSQDGGDEQFF
-	-	TRBJ1-6	TRBV5-6	TGTGCCAGCAGACCATATCAGGGATATAATTCACCCCTCCACTTT	CASRPYQGYNSPLHF
-	-	TRBJ1-5	TRBV27	TGTGCCAGCAGTTTAAGCCAGGTTAACAATCAGCCCCAGCATTTT	CASSLSQVNNQPQHF
-	TRBD2	TRBJ2-1	TRBV5-6	TGTGCCAGCAGCTTTGCAGCGGGGGGTTACAATGAGCAGTTCTTC	CASSFAAGGYNEQFF
-	-	TRBJ1-1	TRBV11-2	TGTGCCAGCAGCTTTATGCTCGGGGCAGGGGATACTGAAGCTTTCTTT	CASSFMLGAGDTEAFF
-	-	TRBJ2-3	TRBV6-2/TRBV6-3	TGTGCCAGCTGTGGGCAAGGGGATACGCAGTATTTT	CASCGQGDTQYF
few	-	TRBJ2-6	TRBV25-1	TGTGCCAGCTGGAGGGCTGGGGCCAACGTCCTGACTTTC	CASWRAGANVLTF
many	TRBD1	TRBJ1-4	TRBV7-9	TGTGCCAGCAGCGGACAGGGGTCTGAAAAACTGTTTTTT	CASSGQGSEKLFF
-	-	TRBJ1-1	TRBV19	TGTGCCAGTAGTACAGGGATGATTGCTGAAGCTTTATTT	CASSTGMIAEALF
many	-	TRBJ2-1	TRBV7-2	TGTGCCAGCAAGGGGCAGGGCCACTCCTACAATGAGCAGTTCTTC	CASKGQGHSYNEQFF
-	TRBD2	TRBJ2-3	TRBV7-6	TGTGCCAGCAGCTTTGGAGCGGGGTTCGATACGCAGTATTTT	CASSFGAGFDTQYF
many	-	TRBJ2-2	TRBV12-3/TRBV12-4	TGTGCCAGCAGTTTAATCGGGGGCACCGGGGAGCTGTTTTTT	CASSLIGGTGELFF
few	TRBD1	TRBJ1-5	TRBV7-9	TGTGCCAGCAGCCGAGACAGGGTGTCTGATCAGCCCCAGCATTTT	CASSRDRVSDQPQHF
few	-	TRBJ2-1	TRBV4-2	TGTGCCAGCAGCCAAGATATATTGGCGGACATTAACCCCTTGAATGAGCAGTTCTTC	CASSQDILADINPLNEQFF
-	-	TRBJ1-5	TRBV6-5	TGTGTCAGCAGTTGGAATCAGCCCCAGCATTTT	CVSSWNQPQHF
-	-	TRBJ2-1	TRBV9	TGTGCCAGCAGCGCCTTTGGAGGGAGCTCCTACAATGAGCAGTTCTTC	CASSAFGGSSYNEQFF
-	-	TRBJ1-2	TRBV7-9	TGTGCCAGCAGCTTAGCCGGTGCTCAGGTCTATGGCTACACCTTC	CASSLAGAQVYGYTF
-	-	TRBJ1-1	TRBV6-6	TGTGCCAGCCCGGGCCACACTGAAGCTTTCTTT	CASPGHTEAFF
-	-	TRBJ2-5	TRBV5-4	TGTGCCAGCAGCTTGAGTGCAGGGGTAGAGACCCAGTACTTC	CASSLSAGVETQYF
-	TRBD1	TRBJ2-7	TRBV7-6	TGTGCCAGCCTGGGGGTCAGGGGGTACGAGCAGTACTTC	CASLGVRGYEQYF
-	-	TRBJ1-2	TRBV7-6	TGTGCCAGCAGCTCTACAGGGCCGCGTAGTGGCTACACCTTC	CASSSTGPRSGYTF
-	TRBD1	TRBJ1-1	TRBV19	TGTGCCAGTAGACCTGGACAGGGGACTTCCACTGAAGCTTTCTTT	CASRPGQGTSTEAFF
few	-	TRBJ2-5	TRBV5-4	TGTGCCAGCAGCTTGGAGGGGGACGAAGAGACCCAGTACTTC	CASSLEGDEETQYF